This T cell receptor (beta chain) was sequenced in a study of vaccination effects on CD4 cells after COVID-19. There are 14 residues in the CDR3. Trimming removed 4 bases at V and 4 bases at J, with 12 bases between. Germline V CDR1 and CDR2: SGHTA, FQGTGA. In regard to this clone: The antigen remains undetermined.

The assay was immunoSEQ multiplex PCR, and TCRdb's table has in-frame clones only and misses some. The sample has under 40,000 clones, roughly 82% seen once; the top ten hold nearly 3%. Investigators separated out CD4+ T cells once approximately 10 days of culture had passed. This rearrangement joins TRBV7-3 to TRBJ2-3; D might be TRBD1 (5 bases). This specimen consisted of CD4+ T cells from PBMCs cultured without peptide, obtained before COVID-19 vaccination. This TCR was sampled from a human donor who received a COVID-19 vaccine. Written as DNA, the CDR3 is TGTGCCAGCAGCTCCTCAGGGTATTCAGATACGCAGTATTTT. Protein product: CASSSSGYSDTQYF.